This T cell receptor (beta chain) was observed in a study of T cells in women clearing cervical HPV infection (dated by TCRdb to about 2018). A note on the overall study: The cases were under 30 women with histologically confirmed HPV16-related CIN3 or worse, and 2 of these cases were invasive cancers. Cases and controls were matched on year of sample collection and on age within five years. In the parent cohort, some 10,000 women aged 18 or older were enrolled in Guanacaste, Costa Rica, during about 1993 to 1994 and were followed for over six years. Since only a few of the women had HLA typing available, the possibility that HLA type was acting as a confounder could not be ruled out. Five blinded duplicates per group were added as quality controls, giving approximately 60 samples: approximately 50 participants and 10 replicates. Blood from cases was collected at the visit where the lesion was first found, while blood from controls was collected once the infection could no longer be detected. The exploratory proof-of-principle case-control study was nested within the Guanacaste HPV Natural History Study in Costa Rica and compared TCR repertoires across cervical HPV16 outcomes. The approximately 25 controls were women who cleared a single incident HPV16 infection within 12 months without developing precancer or cancer. Median age was approximately 36 years in cases versus 38 to 45 in controls, and baseline characteristics did not differ significantly. For cases, a median interval of approximately 150 days, with an interquartile range of 90 to 200 days, was observed between lesion detection and blood sampling.

Broader findings and caveats from the paper: The cross-sectional design could not show whether the associations came before the infection or were a result of it, and neither effector/memory subsets nor HPV-specific T cells were isolated. Because the number of T cells in each sample was unknown, differences in richness could reflect differing T-cell content rather than repertoire biology. Random forest classifiers combining richness and V gene abundances distinguished cases from controls with an estimated AUC of 0.7 to 0.85. Across sequencing depths, CIN3+ cases showed significantly higher TCR repertoire richness than controls, but evenness did not differ between the groups.

The immunoSEQ assay used multiplex PCR to amplify TCR beta CDR3 regions from an average of roughly 1.2 ug of genomic DNA per sample. Primer bias was corrected in the assay by using a complete synthetic TCR repertoire to establish an amplification baseline. Amplicons were sequenced on the Illumina platform. The authors' analysis ran thus. Sequence errors were corrected by clustering with frequency ratios and a modified nearest-neighbor algorithm, and the sequences were then analyzed in the immunoSEQ Analyzer using IMGT gene definitions. At each rarefaction depth, TCR richness and evenness were averaged across 20 rarefaction repeats, and samples with fewer sequences than that depth were excluded. Relative abundances of V, D and J genes were compared between groups using Wilcoxon rank sum tests, with FDR correction applied. For the blinded duplicates, the intraclass correlation was about 96% for TCR richness and averaged approximately 76% across about 66 gene segments. TCRdb retrieved this table from immuneACCESS and kept in-frame rearrangements only. Not all clones are present; in checked studies, unresolved V genes account for under half, and no reason is known for the remainder. The V and J calls and clone size were taken over from that table, and D and trimming were inferred from the DNA. The table for this sample shows some 39,000 clones. Roughly 4% of the sample goes to the ten largest clones.

A word on this clone: No cognate antigen has been identified for it.

Every participant had a single incident cervical HPV16 infection, and prevalent HPV16 infections were excluded. Cervical HPV DNA was detected with MY09/MY11 PCR, and genotyping was done with dot-blot hybridization. Around 16 mL of heparinized blood were centrifuged, and the buffy coat was aliquoted, frozen at -30°C, then stored at -80°C. Genomic DNA was extracted from buffy coat specimens using QIAGEN kits. This receptor was identified in a woman aged 18 to 75 with a cervical HPV16 infection that either progressed to CIN3+ or cleared (not recorded which). Sequenced input: blood buffy coat.

The CDR3 region: CASSSGLAGSGEQYF. The part of the CDR3 DNA that was read is TGCGCCAGCAGCTCGGGACTAGCGGGATCTGGCGAG. The receptor chain draws on TRBV5-1 and TRBJ2-7; TRBD2 lines up with 13 middle nucleotides. The read ends 3 residues before the CDR3 terminus; that terminus is restored from the germline J gene. Per the germline V gene, SGHRS is the CDR1 and YFSETQ is the CDR2. V is pruned by 3 bases and J by 6 bases, leaving 6 bases of the junction without a gene match. The CDR3, from cysteine to phenylalanine, totals 15 residues. The DNA shown is the part of the CDR3 that was read: 36 bases, in frame from base 1.